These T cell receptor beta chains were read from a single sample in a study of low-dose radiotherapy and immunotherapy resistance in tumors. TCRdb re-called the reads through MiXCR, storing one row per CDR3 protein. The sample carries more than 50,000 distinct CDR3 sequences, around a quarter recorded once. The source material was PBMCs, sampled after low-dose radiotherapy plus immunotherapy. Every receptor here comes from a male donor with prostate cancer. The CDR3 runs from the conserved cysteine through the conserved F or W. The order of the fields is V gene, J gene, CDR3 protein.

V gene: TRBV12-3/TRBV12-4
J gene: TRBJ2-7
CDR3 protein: CASSLVGTEASYEQYF

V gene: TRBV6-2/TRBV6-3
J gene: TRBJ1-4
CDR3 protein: CASSYSMETTNEKLFF

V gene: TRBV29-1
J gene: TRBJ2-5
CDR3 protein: CSVVPTSGDQETQYF

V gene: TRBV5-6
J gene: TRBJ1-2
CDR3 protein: CASTGQGWKIYGYTF

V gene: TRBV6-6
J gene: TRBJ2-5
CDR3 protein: CASSATGRETQYF

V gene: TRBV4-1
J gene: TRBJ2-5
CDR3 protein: CASSTPGSPPRETQYF

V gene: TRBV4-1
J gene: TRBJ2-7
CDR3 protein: CASSDHRGGRWLEQYF

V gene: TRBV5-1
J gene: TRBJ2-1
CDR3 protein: CASSLYAGNSYNEQFF

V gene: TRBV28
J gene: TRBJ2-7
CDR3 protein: CASRRTSTYEQYF

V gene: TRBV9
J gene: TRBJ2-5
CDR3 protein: CASSVVPSPGETQYF

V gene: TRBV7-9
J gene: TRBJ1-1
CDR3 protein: CASSLSGQGKAFF

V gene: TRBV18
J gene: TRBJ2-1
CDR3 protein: CASSAMEMNEQFF

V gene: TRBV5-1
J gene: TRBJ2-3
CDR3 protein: CASSAVGQTRDTQYF

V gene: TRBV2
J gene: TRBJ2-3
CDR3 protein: CASSEGRVRTDTQYF

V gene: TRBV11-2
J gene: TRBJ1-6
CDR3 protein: CASSFSGEGAGSPLHF

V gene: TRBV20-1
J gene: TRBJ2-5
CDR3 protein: CSAGGESQETQYF

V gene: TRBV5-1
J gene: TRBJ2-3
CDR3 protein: CASSSPTSGVTDTQYF

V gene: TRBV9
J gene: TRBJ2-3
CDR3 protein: CASSDHDTQYF

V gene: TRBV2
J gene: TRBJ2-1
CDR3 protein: CAIGLAGGKRNEQFF

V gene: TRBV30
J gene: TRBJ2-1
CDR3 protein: CAIETGPNEQFF

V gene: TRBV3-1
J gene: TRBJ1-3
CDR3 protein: CASSQAGSSSGNTIYF

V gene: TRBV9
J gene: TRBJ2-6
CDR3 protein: CASSVTGAGANVLTF

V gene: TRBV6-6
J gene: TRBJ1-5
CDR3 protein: CASSYGVNQPQHF

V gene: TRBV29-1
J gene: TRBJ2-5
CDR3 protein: CSVGGTLEETQYF

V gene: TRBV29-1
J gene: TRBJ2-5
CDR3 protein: CSVGAQNLAQYF

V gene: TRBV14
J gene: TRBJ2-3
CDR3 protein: CASSLVRPTDTQYF

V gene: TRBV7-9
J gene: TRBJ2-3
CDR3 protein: CASSLPQGVNTQYF

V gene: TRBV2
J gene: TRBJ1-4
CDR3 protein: CASTQGAGSQKLFF

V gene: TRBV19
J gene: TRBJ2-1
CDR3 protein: CASSITVTGVHEQFF

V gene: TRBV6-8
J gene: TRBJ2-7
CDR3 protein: CASSRGRAYEQYF

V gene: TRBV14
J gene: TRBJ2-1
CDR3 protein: CASTQTRTTNEQFF

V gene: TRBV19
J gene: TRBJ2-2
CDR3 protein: CASGETNTGELFF